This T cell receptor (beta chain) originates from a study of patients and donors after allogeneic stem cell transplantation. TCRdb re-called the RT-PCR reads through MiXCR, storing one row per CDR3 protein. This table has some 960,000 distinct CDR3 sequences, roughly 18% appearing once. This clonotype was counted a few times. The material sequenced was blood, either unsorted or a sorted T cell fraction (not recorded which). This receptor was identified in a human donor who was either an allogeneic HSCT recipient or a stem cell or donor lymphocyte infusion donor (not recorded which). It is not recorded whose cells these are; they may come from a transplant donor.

CDR3: CASSPTGANYEQYF. CDR3 DNA sequence: TGTGCCAGCAGTCCCACAGGGGCAAATTACGAGCAGTACTTC. The chain carries TRBV27 and TRBJ2-7, with 7 bases that match TRBD1. This CDR3 has 14 amino acids. Germline-derived CDR1 and CDR2 are MNHEY and SMNVEV (reference sequence). Trimming cost V 5 bases and J 4 bases; bases outside gene matches: 8.